These 22 T cell receptor beta chains were sequenced from one sample in a study of blood T cells in healthy people across ages. A sample-barcoded 5' primer and a J-beta primer mix were used in a second PCR of roughly 7 to 12 cycles. TCRdb recomputed calls from the 5' RACE reads with MiXCR, one row per CDR3 protein. Of about 780,000 distinct CDR3 sequences listed, about half are singletons. The specimen was blood. The receptors originated from an elderly man in good health.

This chain uses TRBV20-1 with TRBJ1-5; 10 nucleotides line up with TRBD1. This CDR3 is built from 13 residues. V lost 3 bases to trimming and J lost 7 bases; unmatched junction nucleotides: 3. CDR1 is DFQATT and CDR2 is SNEGSKA in the germline V gene (reference sequence). The chain's CDR3 is CSASGTGEQPQHF. The CDR3 DNA follows: TGCAGTGCTAGTGGGACAGGGGAACAGCCCCAGCATTTT.

The rearrangement joins TRBV25-1 to TRBJ2-5, with TRBD1 identical over 8 bases. The end of the DNA fits TRBJ2-7 better, so the J call may be wrong. The CDR3 runs 13 residues. In germline, CDR1 is MGHDK, CDR2 SYGVNS. CDR3 amino acids: CASADRVGSEQYF. The CDR3 bases are TGTGCCAGCGCGGACAGGGTCGGGTCCGAGCAGTACTTC.

The rearrangement joins TRBV25-1 to TRBJ1-4, with D possibly being TRBD1 (5 bases). V lost 1 base and J 6 bases, leaving 12 bases between the germline ends. Germline lookup yields CDR1 MGHDK and CDR2 SYGVNS. This CDR3 comprises 15 residues. In DNA form, the CDR3 reads TGTGCCAGCAGTGAATCCCGCACGGGGGATGAAAAACTGTTTTTT. Its translation is CASSESRTGDEKLFF.

In this sample, this clonotype turned up many times. The chain joins TRBV12-3 or TRBV12-4 to TRBJ2-3; a weak D match, TRBD2 (6 bases). V lost 5 bases, J lost 4 bases, and 13 bases lay in between. This CDR3 contains 14 residues. The CDR3: CASSGNGRSDTQYF. The CDR3 DNA reads TGTGCCAGCAGTGGAAACGGGAGATCAGATACGCAGTATTTT.

CDR3: CSAGGGQSQGNNIQYF. The CDR3, as DNA: TGCAGTGCTGGAGGGGGTCAATCACAGGGAAACAACATTCAGTACTTC. The chain couples TRBV20-1 to TRBJ2-4, with D perhaps matching TRBD1 or TRBD2 (6 bases each). Trimming removed 5 bases at V and 7 bases at J, with 24 bases between. Germline V gene lookup returns CDR1 DFQATT and CDR2 SNEGSKA (reference sequence). This CDR3 is 16 amino acids long.

This clonotype was seen a few times. CDR3 protein: CASSQVGREETQYF. The DNA for the CDR3 is TGTGCCAGCAGCCAAGTGGGGAGAGAAGAGACCCAGTACTTC. The V gene is TRBV4-2, the J gene TRBJ2-5; D is possibly TRBD2 (5 bases). The CDR3 sequence is 14 residues long. CDR1 is LGHNA, CDR2 YNFKEQ, per germline. V lost 1 base and J lost 3, with 9 bases in between.

The CDR3 sequence is CASSLSGGASEQYF. In DNA form, the CDR3 reads TGTGCCAGCAGTTTATCGGGAGGGGCCTCCGAGCAGTACTTC. V gene TRBV28 combines with J gene TRBJ2-4, with 8 bases fitting TRBD2. The J call may be mistaken, given a closer DNA end match to TRBJ2-7. CDR3 length: 14 amino acids. Germline V CDR1 and CDR2: MDHEN, SYDVKM.

This chain joins TRBV20-1 and TRBJ1-2, with 8 bases that match TRBD1. The germline V gene encodes CDR1 DFQATT and CDR2 SNEGSKA (reference sequence). This CDR3 spans 14 amino acids. The V segment lost 7 bases and the J segment 6 bases; nucleotides outside the gene matches: 13. The CDR3 coding sequence is TGCAGTGTCAAGGGGACAGGCGATTATGATGGCTACACCTTC. Translating it yields CSVKGTGDYDGYTF.

V and J are TRBV6-6 and TRBJ1-5, with 8 nucleotides matching TRBD1. CDR1 and CDR2 from the germline V gene are MNHNY and SVGAGI (reference sequence). The CDR3 length is 17 residues. The junction had 6 bases not matched to a gene; V was cut back by 0 bases and J by 2 bases. CDR3 in DNA: TGTGCCAGCAGTTACTCCTGGACAGGGATGGGCAATCAGCCCCAGCATTTT. Translating it yields CASSYSWTGMGNQPQHF.

This clonotype occurred many times. The chain employs TRBV4-2 and TRBJ2-4; D is uncertain. CDR1 and CDR2 from the germline V gene are LGHNA and YNFKEQ. This CDR3 has 14 amino acids. V was trimmed by 0 bases and J by 7 bases, leaving 10 bases between them. The CDR3 loop reads CASSQDQVGNIQYF. The CDR3 region has the DNA TGTGCCAGCAGCCAAGATCAAGTGGGTAACATTCAGTACTTC.

This clonotype was observed a handful of times. This chain links TRBV7-9 with TRBJ2-7; 9 bases align to TRBD2. The CDR3 spans 15 residues. V shed 3 bases, J shed 3 bases, and the junction held 6 bases outside the gene matches. CDR1 is SEHNR and CDR2 is FQNEAQ in the germline V gene (reference sequence). This CDR3 reads CASSFPTSGFYEQYF. The CDR3 bases are TGTGCCAGCAGCTTTCCGACTAGCGGTTTCTACGAGCAGTACTTC.

This chain uses TRBV7-2 with TRBJ1-2; no reliable D call. V was cut by 3 bases and J by 8 bases, with 13 bases left in between. This CDR3 is built from 13 residues. In germline, CDR1 is SGHTA, CDR2 FQGNSA. In DNA, the CDR3 is TGTGCCAGCAGCTTCTCCAGGTGGAACGGCTACACCTTC. Protein product: CASSFSRWNGYTF.

The V gene is TRBV5-1, the J gene TRBJ2-5; D is unclear. Trimming removed 4 bases from V and 6 bases from J, with 16 bases in between. The CDR3 extends over 14 amino acids. Germline V lookup: CDR1 SGHRS, CDR2 YFSETQ. This chain's CDR3 is CASSTSSAAQTQYF. In DNA, the CDR3 is TGCGCCAGCAGCACCAGCAGCGCTGCACAGACCCAGTACTTC. Full variable domain (missing parts from reference TRBV5-1 and TRBJ2-5): KAGVTQTPRYLIKTRGQQVTLSCSPISGHRSVSWYQQTPGQGLQFLFEYFSETQRNKGNFPGRFSGRQFSNSRSEMNVSTLELGDSALYLCASSTSSAAQTQYFGPGTRLLVL.

The chain joins TRBV4-3 to TRBJ2-5, with D maybe TRBD1 (7 bases). This CDR3 has 15 residues. Germline CDR1 LGHNA, CDR2 YSLEER. V was shortened by 3 bases and J by 5 bases, with 16 bases between the two germline ends. The CDR3 region has the DNA TGCGCCAGCAGCCACAACCGTCAGGGGGGCGAGACCCAGTACTTC. This codes for CASSHNRQGGETQYF.

The chain recombines TRBV3-1 with TRBJ2-5, with D possibly matching TRBD2 (6 bases). There are 17 residues in the CDR3. Trimming stripped 0 bases from V and 11 bases from J, with 25 bases between. CDR1 and CDR2 (germline): LGHDT, YNNKEL (reference sequence). The DNA of the CDR3 is TGTGCCAGCAGCCAAGATTGGGAGGCGGGGTTGACGAATGAGCAGTACTTC. Its protein product is CASSQDWEAGLTNEQYF.

This clonotype was seen a handful of times. J is TRBJ2-2 and V is TRBV28; D gene ambiguous. Germline values: CDR1 MDHEN, CDR2 SYDVKM. The CDR3 is 16 residues long. The V end was cut by 7 bases, the J end by 7 bases, with 22 bases between. The CDR3 spells CASTSLLTASRGELFF. The CDR3 coding sequence is TGTGCCAGCACCTCTCTGTTGACTGCCTCCCGCGGGGAGCTGTTTTTT.

Only one count was recorded for this clonotype. The chain combines TRBV5-1 with TRBJ2-1; 16 bases are shared with TRBD2. Judging by the DNA end, TRBJ2-7 fits better; the J call may be wrong. Germline lookup yields CDR1 SGHRS and CDR2 YFSETQ. There are 16 residues in the CDR3. CDR3 amino acids: CASSLEGLAGGNEQYF. DNA for the CDR3: TGCGCCAGCAGCTTGGAGGGACTAGCGGGAGGGAATGAGCAGTACTTC.

The gene calls are TRBV4-1 and TRBJ2-7; D gene unclear. This CDR3 has 15 amino acids. V gave up 1 base and J gave up 7 bases, with 17 bases separating them. Germline V gene sequence: CDR1 MGHRA, CDR2 YSYEKL. DNA for the CDR3: TGCGCCAGCAGCCAAGGACCCCCATCCTACAATGAGCAGTACTTC. This gives the protein CASSQGPPSYNEQYF.

The chain couples TRBV29-1 to TRBJ1-2; TRBD1 aligns across 10 bases. J lost 3 bases, V lost 6 bases, and 7 bases had no gene match. Germline V gives CDR1 SQVTM, CDR2 ANQGSEA. The CDR3 is 14 amino acids. CDR3 sequence reads: CSVDGGTGDYGYTF. The DNA of the CDR3 is TGCAGCGTAGACGGTGGGACAGGGGACTATGGCTACACCTTC.

The V and J genes are TRBV5-1 and TRBJ2-7; D is undetermined. The CDR3 consists of 13 residues. Germline values: CDR1 SGHRS, CDR2 YFSETQ. V lost 1 base and J lost 6, with 11 bases in between. This CDR3 is CASSLPGRAEQYF. The CDR3 DNA sequence: TGCGCCAGCAGCTTGCCAGGTCGTGCCGAGCAGTACTTC.

Note on this clonotype: At one boundary the junction diverges from the germline segment, which might be a read error. The chain combines TRBV28 with TRBJ2-7; D gene unclear. CDR3 length: 12 amino acids. Germline V gene sequence: CDR1 MDHEN, CDR2 SYDVKM. The DNA of the CDR3 is TGTGCCAGCATTTTATATGGTGACGAGCAGTACTTC. As protein: CASILYGDEQYF.

The chain employs TRBV5-1 and TRBJ1-2; 8 bases fit TRBD1. The CDR3 consists of 15 residues. Germline CDR1 SGHRS, CDR2 YFSETQ. After removal of 4 bases from V and 3 bases from J, the junction contained 8 bases not matched to a gene. CDR3 in DNA: TGCGCCAGCAGCCTGGACGGACAGGGTCACTATGGCTACACCTTC. It yields the protein CASSLDGQGHYGYTF.